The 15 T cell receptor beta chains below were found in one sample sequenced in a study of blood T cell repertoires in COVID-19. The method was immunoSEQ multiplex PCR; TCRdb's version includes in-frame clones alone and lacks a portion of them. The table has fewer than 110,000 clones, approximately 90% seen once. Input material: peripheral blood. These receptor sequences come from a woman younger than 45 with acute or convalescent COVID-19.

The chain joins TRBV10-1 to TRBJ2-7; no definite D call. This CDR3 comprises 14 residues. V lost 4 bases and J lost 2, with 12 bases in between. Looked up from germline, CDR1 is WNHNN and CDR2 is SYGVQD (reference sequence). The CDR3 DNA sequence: TGCGCCAGCAGTGGGTCGTTGGCCCCCTACGAGCAGTACTTC. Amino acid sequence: CASSGSLAPYEQYF.

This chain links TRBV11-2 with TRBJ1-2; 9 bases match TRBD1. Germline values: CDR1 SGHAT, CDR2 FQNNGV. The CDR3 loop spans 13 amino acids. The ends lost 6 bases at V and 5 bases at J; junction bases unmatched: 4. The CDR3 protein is CASSPDRGYGYTF. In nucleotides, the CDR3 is TGTGCCAGCAGTCCAGACAGGGGGTATGGCTACACCTTC.

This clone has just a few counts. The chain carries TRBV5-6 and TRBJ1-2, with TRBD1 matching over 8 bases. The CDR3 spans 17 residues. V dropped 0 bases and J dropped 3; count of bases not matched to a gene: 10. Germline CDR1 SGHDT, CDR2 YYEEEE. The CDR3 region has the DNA TGTGCCAGCAGCTTGGCCGGGAGGACAGGGACCGACTATGGCTACACCTTC. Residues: CASSLAGRTGTDYGYTF.

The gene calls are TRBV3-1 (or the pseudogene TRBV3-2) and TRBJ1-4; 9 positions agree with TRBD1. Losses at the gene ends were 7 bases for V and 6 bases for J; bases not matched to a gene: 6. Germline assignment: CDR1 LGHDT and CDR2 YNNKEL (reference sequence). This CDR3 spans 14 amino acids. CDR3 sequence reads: CASTLGDRDEKLFF. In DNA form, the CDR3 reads TGTGCCAGCACCCTCGGGGACAGGGATGAAAAACTGTTTTTT.

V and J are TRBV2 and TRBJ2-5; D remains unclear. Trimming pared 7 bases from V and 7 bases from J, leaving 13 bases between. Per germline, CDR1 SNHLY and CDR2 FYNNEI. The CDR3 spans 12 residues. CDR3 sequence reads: CASKQTRMTQYF. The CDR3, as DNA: TGTGCCAGCAAACAGACCCGGATGACCCAGTACTTC. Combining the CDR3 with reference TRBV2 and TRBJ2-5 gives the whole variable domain EPEVTQTPSHQVTQMGQEVILRCVPISNHLYFYWYRQILGQKVEFLVSFYNNEISEKSEIFDDQFSVERPDGSNFTLKIRSTKLEDSAMYFCASKQTRMTQYFGPGTRLLVL.

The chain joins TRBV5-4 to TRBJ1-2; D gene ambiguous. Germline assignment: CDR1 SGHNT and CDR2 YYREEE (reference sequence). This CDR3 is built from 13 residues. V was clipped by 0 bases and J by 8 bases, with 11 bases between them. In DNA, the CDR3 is TGTGCCAGCAGCTTGGTAGAGGGCGGAGGCTACACCTTC. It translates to CASSLVEGGGYTF.

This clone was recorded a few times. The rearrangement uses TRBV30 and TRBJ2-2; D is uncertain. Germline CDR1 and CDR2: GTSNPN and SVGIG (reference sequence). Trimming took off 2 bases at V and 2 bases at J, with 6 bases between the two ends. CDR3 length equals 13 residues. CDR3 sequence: CAWSSQNTGELFF. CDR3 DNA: TGTGCCTGGAGTTCACAAAACACCGGGGAGCTGTTTTTT.

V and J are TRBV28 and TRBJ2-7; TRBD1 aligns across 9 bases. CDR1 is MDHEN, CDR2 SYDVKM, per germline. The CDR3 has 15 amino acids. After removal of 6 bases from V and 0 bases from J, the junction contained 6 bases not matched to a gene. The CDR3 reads CASRRGTGTSYEQYF. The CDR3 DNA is TGTGCCAGCAGACGCGGGACAGGGACCTCCTACGAGCAGTACTTC. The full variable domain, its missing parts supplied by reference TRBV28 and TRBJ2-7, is DVKVTQSSRYLVKRTGEKVFLECVQDMDHENMFWYRQDPGLGLRLIYFSYDVKMKEKGDIPEGYSVSREKKERFSLILESASTNQTSMYLCASRRGTGTSYEQYFGPGTRLTVT.

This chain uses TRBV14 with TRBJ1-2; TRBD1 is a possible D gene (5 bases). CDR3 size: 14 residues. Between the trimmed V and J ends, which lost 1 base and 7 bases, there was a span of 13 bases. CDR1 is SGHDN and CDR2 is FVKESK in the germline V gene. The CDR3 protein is CASSQVPGVSGYTF. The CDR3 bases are TGTGCCAGCAGCCAAGTTCCGGGGGTGAGTGGCTACACCTTC.

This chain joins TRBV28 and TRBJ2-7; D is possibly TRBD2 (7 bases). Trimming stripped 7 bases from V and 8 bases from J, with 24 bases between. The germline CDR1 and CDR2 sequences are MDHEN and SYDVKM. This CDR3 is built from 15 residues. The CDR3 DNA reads TGTGCCAGCATAGCGGGTGGGACAAATCTACGAAAGCAGTACTTC. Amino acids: CASIAGGTNLRKQYF.

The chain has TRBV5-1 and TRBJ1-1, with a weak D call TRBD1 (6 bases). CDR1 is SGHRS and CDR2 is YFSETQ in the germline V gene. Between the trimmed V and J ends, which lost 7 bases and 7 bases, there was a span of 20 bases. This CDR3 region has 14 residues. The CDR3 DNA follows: TGCGCCAGCGCGAAGCTTCGGACAGCAAGTGAAGCTTTCTTT. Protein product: CASAKLRTASEAFF.

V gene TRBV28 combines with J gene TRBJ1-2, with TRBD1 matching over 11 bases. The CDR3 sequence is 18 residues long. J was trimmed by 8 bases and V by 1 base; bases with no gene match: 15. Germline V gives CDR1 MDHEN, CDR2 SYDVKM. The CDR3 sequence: CASSLYGTGGNEIGGYTF. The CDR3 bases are TGTGCCAGCAGTTTATACGGGACAGGGGGGAATGAAATAGGCGGCTACACCTTC.

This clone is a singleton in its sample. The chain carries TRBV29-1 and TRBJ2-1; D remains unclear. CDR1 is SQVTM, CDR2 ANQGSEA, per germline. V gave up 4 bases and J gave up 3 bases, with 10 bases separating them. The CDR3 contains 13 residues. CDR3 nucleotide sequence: TGCAGCGTTGGACCGACACTCTACAATGAGCAGTTCTTC. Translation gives CSVGPTLYNEQFF.

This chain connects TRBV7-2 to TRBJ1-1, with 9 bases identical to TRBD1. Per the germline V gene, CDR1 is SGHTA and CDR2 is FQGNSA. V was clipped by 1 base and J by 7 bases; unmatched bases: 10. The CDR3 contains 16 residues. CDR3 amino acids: CASSLEGGQGRVEAFF. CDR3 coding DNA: TGTGCCAGCAGCTTAGAAGGAGGACAGGGGCGGGTTGAAGCTTTCTTT.

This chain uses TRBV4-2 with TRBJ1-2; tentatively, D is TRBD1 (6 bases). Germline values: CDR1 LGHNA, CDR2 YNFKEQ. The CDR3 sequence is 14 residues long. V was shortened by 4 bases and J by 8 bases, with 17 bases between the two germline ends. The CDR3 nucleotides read TGTGCCAGCAGCCGAGAGGGGACAACTGGAGGCTACACCTTC. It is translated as CASSREGTTGGYTF.